This is a list of T cell receptor beta chains from one sample in a study of OX40 agonist ivuxolimab in advanced cancers. Profiling relied on immunoSEQ multiplex PCR, and the TCRdb table lists in-frame clones only, not all of them. The data contain some 68,000 clones, about 89% of them singletons. The specimen comprised CD4+ or CD8+ T cells sorted from blood, sampled in a trial of the OX40 agonist ivuxolimab. The source is an adult with an advanced solid tumor such as melanoma, head and neck, liver or kidney cancer. Both conserved end residues are part of each CDR3. A D gene is named only where the DNA matches it firmly.

TRBV4-1,.,CASRPGKGATNEKLFF
TRBV5-1,TRBD2,CASSLDLGTSGTGELFF
TRBV2,TRBD1,CASSGQGTGTDTQYF
TRBV28,.,CASSLLTGEQYF
TRBV12-2,.,CASRQGTGRAGELFF
TRBV7-3,.,CASTTHRDNEQFF
TRBV5-4,TRBD1,CASSSGWRGPTEAFF
TRBV4-3,TRBD1,CASSQDWDSSNIQYF
TRBV7-2,.,CASSLGLLANTDTQYF
TRBV5-5,.,CASSSTGDGTQYF
TRBV29-1,.,CSVDSRWGRGMDTQYF
TRBV7-2,.,CASSWLGANNGYEQYF
TRBV7-8,.,CASSLGFGGAEQYF
TRBV6-6,.,CASSSEKTQYF
TRBV4-1,.,CASSQGTYGLGSGNTIYF
TRBV5-5,.,CASSPSTSGTEAFF
TRBV2,.,CASSKNGGETQYF
TRBV7-2,.,CASSPYSTGYQPQHF
TRBV10-3,TRBD1,CAIARTTGSSPLHF
TRBV7-9,TRBD1,CATDREGTEAFF
TRBV10-3,.,CAIRGEGQVATEAFF
TRBV4-3,.,CASSQAANGGELFF
TRBV28,.,CASSSPPRVTNEKLFF
TRBV7-3,.,CASSLTRYNEQFF
TRBV6-1,TRBD1,CASSLSTGRDGYTF
TRBV6-4,.,CASSRTRGEKLFF
TRBV29-1,.,CSVAFHMNTEAFF
TRBV6-1,.,CASSDIGTIYF
TRBV10-3,TRBD1,CAITRDRGRQPQHF